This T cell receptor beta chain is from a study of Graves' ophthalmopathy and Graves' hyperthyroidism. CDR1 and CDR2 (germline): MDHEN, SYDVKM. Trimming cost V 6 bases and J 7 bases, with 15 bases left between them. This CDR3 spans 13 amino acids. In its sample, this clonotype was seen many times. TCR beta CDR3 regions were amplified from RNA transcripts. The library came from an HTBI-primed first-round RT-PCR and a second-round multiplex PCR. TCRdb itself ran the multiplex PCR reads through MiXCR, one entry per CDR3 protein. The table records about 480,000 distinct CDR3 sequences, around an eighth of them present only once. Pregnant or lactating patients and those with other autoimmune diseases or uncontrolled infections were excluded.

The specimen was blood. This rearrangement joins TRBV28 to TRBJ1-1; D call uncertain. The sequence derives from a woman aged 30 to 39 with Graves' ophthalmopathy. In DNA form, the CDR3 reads TGTGCCAGCAGCCCCCCCGGCCCCTATGAAGCTTTCTTT. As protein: CASSPPGPYEAFF.